Below, 7 T cell receptor beta chains from the same sample are listed, as sequenced in a study of blood T cell repertoires in COVID-19. Assay: immunoSEQ multiplex PCR; the TCRdb copy retains only in-frame clones and omits some. The repertoire holds 74,000 or so clones, with 89% as singletons. The specimen sequenced was peripheral blood. The receptors shown here come from a man between 45 and 60 years old with active COVID-19.

The genes are TRBV4-1 and TRBJ1-2, with TRBD1 matching over 8 bases. The CDR3 has 15 residues. CDR1 and CDR2 from the germline V gene are MGHRA and YSYEKL. V was pared by 0 bases and J by 7 bases, with 7 bases of the junction left unmatched. CDR3 bases: TGCGCCAGCAGCCAAGATCCAGGGGGCTGGGTTGGCTACACCTTC. Its translation is CASSQDPGGWVGYTF.

This chain connects TRBV20-1 to TRBJ2-7, with D maybe TRBD2 (6 bases). V was shortened by 3 bases and J by 2 bases, with 11 bases between the two germline ends. Germline CDR1 DFQATT, CDR2 SNEGSKA (reference sequence). The CDR3 spans 13 residues. As DNA, the CDR3 is TGCAGTGCTAGTGACGGGGGACCCTACGAGCAGTACTTC. Amino acid sequence: CSASDGGPYEQYF.

The chain has TRBV4-1 and TRBJ1-1; 7 nucleotides agree with TRBD1. Per germline, CDR1 MGHRA and CDR2 YSYEKL. V gave up 0 bases and J gave up 5 bases; unmatched junction bases: 9. The CDR3 length is 16 residues. The chain's CDR3 is CASSQEAQGLRTEAFF. CDR3 DNA sequence: TGCGCCAGCAGCCAAGAGGCACAGGGGTTGAGAACTGAAGCTTTCTTT.

V and J are TRBV6-1 and TRBJ2-7; D is unclear. The germline V gene has CDR1 MNHNS and CDR2 SASEGT. Trimming left V 1 base short and J 4 bases short, with 8 bases between. This CDR3 is built from 13 residues. The CDR3 protein is CASSEGPVYEQYF. The CDR3 nucleotides are TGTGCCAGCAGTGAAGGGCCCGTATACGAGCAGTACTTC.

This chain uses TRBV12-3 or TRBV12-4 with TRBJ1-5; maybe TRBD1 (5 bases). The CDR3 runs 12 residues. V was cut by 3 bases and J by 10 bases, with 10 bases left in between. The CDR3 DNA sequence: TGTGCCAGCAGTTTGTGGGGGGGACCCCAGCATTTT. Amino acids: CASSLWGGPQHF.

The chain joins TRBV7-9 to TRBJ1-2, with 7 bases fitting TRBD1. V was clipped by 5 bases and J by 8 bases; unmatched bases: 11. CDR1 and CDR2 (germline): SEHNR, FQNEAQ (reference sequence). The CDR3 covers 14 residues. The CDR3 spells CASSLLGQGGGYTF. The CDR3 coding sequence is TGTGCCAGCAGCCTCCTGGGCCAGGGGGGCGGCTACACCTTC. The full variable domain, rest sourced from reference TRBV7-9 and TRBJ1-2, is DTGVSQNPRHKITKRGQNVTFRCDPISEHNRLYWYRQTLGQGPEFLTYFQNEAQLEKSRLLSDRFSAERPKGSFSTLEIQRTEQGDSAMYLCASSLLGQGGGYTFGSGTRLTVV.

V is TRBV2 and J is TRBJ2-7; weak D call: TRBD1 (6 bases). The CDR3 loop spans 14 amino acids. The ends were cut back, 1 base at V and 0 bases at J, with 7 bases in the middle. The germline V gene encodes CDR1 SNHLY and CDR2 FYNNEI. The CDR3 loop is CASSEDRASYEQYF. CDR3 in DNA: TGTGCCAGCAGTGAAGACAGGGCCTCCTACGAGCAGTACTTC.